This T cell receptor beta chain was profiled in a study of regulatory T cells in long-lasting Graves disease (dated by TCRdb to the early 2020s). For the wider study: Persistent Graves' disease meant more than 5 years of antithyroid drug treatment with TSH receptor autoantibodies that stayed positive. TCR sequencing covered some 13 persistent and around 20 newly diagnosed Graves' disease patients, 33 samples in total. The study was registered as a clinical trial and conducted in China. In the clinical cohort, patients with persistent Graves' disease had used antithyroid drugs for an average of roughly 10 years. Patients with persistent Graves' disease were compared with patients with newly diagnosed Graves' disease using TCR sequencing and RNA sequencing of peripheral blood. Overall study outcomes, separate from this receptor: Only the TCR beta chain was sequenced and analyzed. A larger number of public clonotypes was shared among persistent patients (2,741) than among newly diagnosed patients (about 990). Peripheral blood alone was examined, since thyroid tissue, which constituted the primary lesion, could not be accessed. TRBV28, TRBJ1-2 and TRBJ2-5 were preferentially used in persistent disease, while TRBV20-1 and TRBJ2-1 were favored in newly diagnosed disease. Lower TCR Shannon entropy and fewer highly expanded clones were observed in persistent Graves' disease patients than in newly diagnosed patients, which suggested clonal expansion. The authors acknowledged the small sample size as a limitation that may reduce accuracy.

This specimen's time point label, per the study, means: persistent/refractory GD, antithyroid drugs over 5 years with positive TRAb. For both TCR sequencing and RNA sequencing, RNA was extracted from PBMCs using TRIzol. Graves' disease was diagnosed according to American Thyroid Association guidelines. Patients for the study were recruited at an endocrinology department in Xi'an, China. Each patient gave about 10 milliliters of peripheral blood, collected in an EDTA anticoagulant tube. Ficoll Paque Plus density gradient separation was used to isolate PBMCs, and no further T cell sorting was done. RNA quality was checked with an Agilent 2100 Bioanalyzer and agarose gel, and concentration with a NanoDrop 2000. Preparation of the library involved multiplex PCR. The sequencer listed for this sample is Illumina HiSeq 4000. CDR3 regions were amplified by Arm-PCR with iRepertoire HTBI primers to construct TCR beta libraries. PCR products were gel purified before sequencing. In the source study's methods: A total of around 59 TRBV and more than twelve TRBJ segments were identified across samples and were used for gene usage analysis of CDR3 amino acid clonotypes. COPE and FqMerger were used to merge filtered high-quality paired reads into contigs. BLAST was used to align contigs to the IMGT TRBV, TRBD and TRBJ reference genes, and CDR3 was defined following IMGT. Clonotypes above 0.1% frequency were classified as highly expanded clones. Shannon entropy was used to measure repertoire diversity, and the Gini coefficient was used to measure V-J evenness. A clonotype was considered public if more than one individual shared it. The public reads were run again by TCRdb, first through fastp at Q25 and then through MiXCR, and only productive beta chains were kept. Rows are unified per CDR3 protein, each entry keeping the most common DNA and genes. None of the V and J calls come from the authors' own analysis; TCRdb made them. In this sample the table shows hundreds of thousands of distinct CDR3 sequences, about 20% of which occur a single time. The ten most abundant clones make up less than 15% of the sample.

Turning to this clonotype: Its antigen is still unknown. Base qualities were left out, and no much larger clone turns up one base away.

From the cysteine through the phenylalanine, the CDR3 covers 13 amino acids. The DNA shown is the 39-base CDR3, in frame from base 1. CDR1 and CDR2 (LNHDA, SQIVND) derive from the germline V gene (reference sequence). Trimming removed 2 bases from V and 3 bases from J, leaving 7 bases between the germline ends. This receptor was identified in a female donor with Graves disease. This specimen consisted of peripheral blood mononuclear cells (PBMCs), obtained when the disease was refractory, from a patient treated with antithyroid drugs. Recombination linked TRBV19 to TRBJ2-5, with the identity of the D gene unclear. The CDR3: CASSINSEETQYF. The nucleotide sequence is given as TGTGCCAGTAGTATAAACTCAGAAGAGACCCAGTACTTC.